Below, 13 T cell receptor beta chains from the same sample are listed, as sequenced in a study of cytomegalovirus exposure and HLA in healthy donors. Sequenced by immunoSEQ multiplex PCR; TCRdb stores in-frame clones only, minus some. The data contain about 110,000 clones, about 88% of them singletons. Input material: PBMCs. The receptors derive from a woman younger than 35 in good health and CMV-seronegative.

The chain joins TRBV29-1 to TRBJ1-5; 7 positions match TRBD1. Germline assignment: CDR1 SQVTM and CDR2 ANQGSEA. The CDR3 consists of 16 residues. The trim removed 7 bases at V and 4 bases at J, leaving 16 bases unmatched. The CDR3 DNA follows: TGCAGCGCTACGCCGAAAGGACAGGTTAAAAATCAGCCCCAGCATTTT. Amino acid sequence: CSATPKGQVKNQPQHF.

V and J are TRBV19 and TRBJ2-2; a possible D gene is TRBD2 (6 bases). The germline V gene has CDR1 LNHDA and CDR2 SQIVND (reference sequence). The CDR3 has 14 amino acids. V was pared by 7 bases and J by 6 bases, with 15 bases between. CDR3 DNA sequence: TGTGCCAGTACCTCGGGACTGTTAGCCGGGGAGCTGTTTTTT. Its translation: CASTSGLLAGELFF.

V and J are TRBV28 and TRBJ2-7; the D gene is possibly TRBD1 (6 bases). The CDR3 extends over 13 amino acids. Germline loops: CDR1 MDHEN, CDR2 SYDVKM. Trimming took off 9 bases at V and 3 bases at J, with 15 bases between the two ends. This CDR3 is CASGVGAFYEQYF. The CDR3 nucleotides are TGTGCCAGTGGGGTGGGGGCTTTCTACGAGCAGTACTTC.

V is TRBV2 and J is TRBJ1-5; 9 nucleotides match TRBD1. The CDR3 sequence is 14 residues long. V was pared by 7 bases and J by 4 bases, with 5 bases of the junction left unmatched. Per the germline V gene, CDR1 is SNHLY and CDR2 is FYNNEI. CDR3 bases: TGTGCCAGCACACAGGGGGCGAGAAATCAGCCCCAGCATTTT. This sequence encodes CASTQGARNQPQHF.

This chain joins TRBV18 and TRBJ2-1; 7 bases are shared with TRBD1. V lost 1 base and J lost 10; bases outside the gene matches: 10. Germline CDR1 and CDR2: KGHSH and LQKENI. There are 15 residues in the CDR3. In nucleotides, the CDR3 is TGTGCCAGCTCACCACGAACAACCTCGGACAGGGAGCAGTTCTTC. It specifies CASSPRTTSDREQFF.

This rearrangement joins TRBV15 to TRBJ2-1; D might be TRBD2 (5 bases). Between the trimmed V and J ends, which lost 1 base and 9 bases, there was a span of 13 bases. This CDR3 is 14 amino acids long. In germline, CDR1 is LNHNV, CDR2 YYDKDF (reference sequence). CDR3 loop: CATSRAGSVPEQFF. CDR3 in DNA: TGTGCCACCAGCAGAGCGGGATCGGTCCCTGAGCAGTTCTTC.

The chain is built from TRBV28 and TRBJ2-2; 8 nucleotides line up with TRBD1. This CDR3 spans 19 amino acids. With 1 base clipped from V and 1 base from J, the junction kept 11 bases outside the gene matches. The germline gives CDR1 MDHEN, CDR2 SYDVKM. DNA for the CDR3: TGTGCCAGCAGTTTATTTGTAATTCGGGACAGGAGGAACACCGGGGAGCTGTTTTTT. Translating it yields CASSLFVIRDRRNTGELFF.

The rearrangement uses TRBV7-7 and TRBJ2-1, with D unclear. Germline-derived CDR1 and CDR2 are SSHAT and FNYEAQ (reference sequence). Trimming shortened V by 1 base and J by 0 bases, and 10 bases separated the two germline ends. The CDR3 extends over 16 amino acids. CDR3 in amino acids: CASSLGGPSSYNEQFF. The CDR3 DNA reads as TGTGCCAGCAGCTTAGGAGGCCCCAGCTCCTACAATGAGCAGTTCTTC.

CDR3 sequence (DNA): TGTGCCAGCAGCTTAGGTCTCCAAGAGACCCAGTACTTC. It is translated as CASSLGLQETQYF. The chain recombines TRBV13 with TRBJ2-5; D remains ambiguous. The germline CDR1 and CDR2 sequences are PRHDT and FYEKMQ (reference sequence). This CDR3 region has 13 residues. V was shortened by 0 bases and J by 1 base, with 3 bases between the two germline ends.

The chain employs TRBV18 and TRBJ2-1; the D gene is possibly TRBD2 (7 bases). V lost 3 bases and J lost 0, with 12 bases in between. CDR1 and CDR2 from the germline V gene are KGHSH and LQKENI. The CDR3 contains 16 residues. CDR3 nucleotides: TGTGCCAGCTCACCCATGGGAGGGGGCTCCTACAATGAGCAGTTCTTC. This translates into CASSPMGGGSYNEQFF.

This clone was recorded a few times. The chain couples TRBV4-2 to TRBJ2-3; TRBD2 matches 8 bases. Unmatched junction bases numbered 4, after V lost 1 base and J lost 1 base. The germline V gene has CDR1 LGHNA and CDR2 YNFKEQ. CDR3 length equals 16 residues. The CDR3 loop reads CASSQGPAGGTDTQYF. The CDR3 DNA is TGTGCCAGCAGCCAAGGTCCAGCGGGGGGCACAGATACGCAGTATTTT.

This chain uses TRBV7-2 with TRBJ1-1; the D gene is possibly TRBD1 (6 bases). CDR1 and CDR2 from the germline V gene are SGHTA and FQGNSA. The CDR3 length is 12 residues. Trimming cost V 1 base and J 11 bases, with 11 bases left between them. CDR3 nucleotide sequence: TGTGCCAGCAGCTTAGATTCAGGGGTTGCTTTCTTT. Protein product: CASSLDSGVAFF.

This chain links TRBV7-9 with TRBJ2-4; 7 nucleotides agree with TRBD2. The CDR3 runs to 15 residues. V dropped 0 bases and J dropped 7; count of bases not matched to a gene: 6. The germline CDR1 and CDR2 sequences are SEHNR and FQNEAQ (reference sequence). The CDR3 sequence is CASSLAGGAGNIQYF. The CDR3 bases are TGTGCCAGCAGCTTAGCTGGTGGAGCGGGGAACATTCAGTACTTC.